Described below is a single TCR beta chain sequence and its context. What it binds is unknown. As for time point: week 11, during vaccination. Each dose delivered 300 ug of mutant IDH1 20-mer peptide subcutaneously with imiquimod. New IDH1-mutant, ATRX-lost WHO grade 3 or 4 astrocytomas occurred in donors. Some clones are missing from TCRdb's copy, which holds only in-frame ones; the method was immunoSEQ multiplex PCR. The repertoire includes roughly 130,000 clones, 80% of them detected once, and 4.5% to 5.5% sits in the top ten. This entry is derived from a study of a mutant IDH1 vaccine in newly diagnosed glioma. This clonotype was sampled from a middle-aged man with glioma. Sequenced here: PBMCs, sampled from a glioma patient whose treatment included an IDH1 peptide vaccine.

The CDR3: CASSGVGTASYEQYF. CDR3 coding DNA: TGTGCCAGCAGCGGCGTCGGGACAGCCTCCTACGAGCAGTACTTC. This chain joins TRBV7-2 and TRBJ2-7; TRBD1 matches at 7 bases. After removal of 5 bases from V and 0 bases from J, the junction contained 7 bases not matched to a gene. Germline V lookup: CDR1 SGHTA, CDR2 FQGNSA. CDR3 length: 15 residues.